The 17 T cell receptor beta chains presented below share a single source sample, sequenced in a study of blood T cell repertoires in COVID-19. Sequenced by immunoSEQ multiplex PCR; TCRdb stores in-frame clones only, minus some. Of about 240,000 clones listed, approximately 80% are singletons. Source material: peripheral blood. The receptors come from a woman over 75 with acute or convalescent COVID-19.

The chain links TRBV27 to TRBJ2-1; D is unclear. V was cut by 7 bases and J by 9 bases, with 13 bases left in between. This CDR3 is 12 amino acids long. Per the germline V gene, CDR1 is MNHEY and CDR2 is SMNVEV (reference sequence). The CDR3 loop is CASNGPNFEQFF. In DNA, the CDR3 is TGTGCCAGCAACGGTCCAAACTTTGAGCAGTTCTTC.

This chain joins TRBV5-1 and TRBJ2-2, with 10 bases identical to TRBD2. This CDR3 has 18 residues. V lost 0 bases and J lost 7; bases outside the gene matches: 12. From germline, CDR1 is SGHRS and CDR2 YFSETQ. In DNA form, the CDR3 reads TGCGCCAGCAGCTTGGCAGCCAGCGGGGGGGCCAGAGGCGGGGAGCTGTTTTTT. Encoded protein: CASSLAASGGARGGELFF.

Regarding this clone: Within the sample, other DNA sequences also encode this same CDR3. The CDR3 is CASSEDRYEQYF. CDR3 coding DNA: TGTGCCAGCAGTGAAGATCGGTACGAGCAGTACTTC. The rearrangement links TRBV2 to TRBJ2-7; D uncertain. The germline V gene encodes CDR1 SNHLY and CDR2 FYNNEI. The ends were cut back, 1 base at V and 4 bases at J, with 5 bases in the middle. The CDR3 sequence is 12 residues long.

CDR3 amino acids: CALQFGGPNQPQHF. The CDR3 DNA reads as TGTGCCCTCCAATTTGGGGGCCCCAATCAGCCCCAGCATTTT. The gene calls are TRBV19 and TRBJ1-5; a possible D gene is TRBD1 (6 bases). CDR1 and CDR2 (germline): LNHDA, SQIVND (reference sequence). V lost 11 bases and J lost 3, with 17 bases in between. The CDR3 loop spans 14 amino acids.

The count of this clone is one. The chain recombines TRBV7-2 with TRBJ2-5, with 8 bases identical to TRBD1. The germline gives CDR1 SGHTA, CDR2 FQGNSA. The J segment lost 1 base and the V segment lost 5 bases, leaving 9 bases of the junction unmatched. The CDR3 loop spans 16 amino acids. The CDR3 protein is CASSRGQGSFQETQYF. CDR3 nucleotide sequence: TGTGCCAGCAGCCGCGGACAGGGTTCATTCCAAGAGACCCAGTACTTC.

V and J are TRBV6-5 and TRBJ1-2, with TRBD1 identical over 8 bases. Trimming removed 4 bases from V and 8 bases from J; junction bases left unmatched: 3. This CDR3 is built from 12 residues. Germline CDR1 MNHEY, CDR2 SVGAGI. CDR3 bases: TGTGCCAGCAGTTGGGACAGGAGGGGCTACACCTTC. It yields the protein CASSWDRRGYTF.

This clone has only one observation. This chain links TRBV10-3 with TRBJ2-1; 9 bases line up with TRBD1. J was trimmed by 7 bases and V by 4 bases; bases with no gene match: 11. Germline V gene sequence: CDR1 ENHRY, CDR2 SYGVKD. The CDR3 spans 16 residues. CDR3 sequence: CAISVQTGGFGNEQFF. The CDR3 DNA follows: TGTGCCATCAGTGTACAGACAGGGGGTTTTGGGAATGAGCAGTTCTTC.

J is TRBJ1-1 and V is TRBV5-1, with 7 bases identical to TRBD1. Germline lookup yields CDR1 SGHRS and CDR2 YFSETQ. V lost 3 bases to trimming and J lost 5 bases; unmatched junction nucleotides: 10. CDR3 length: 15 residues. In nucleotides, the CDR3 is TGCGCCAGCAGCTCGGGGGACAGCCTAACGACTGAAGCTTTCTTT. Its translation is CASSSGDSLTTEAFF.

The gene calls are TRBV19 and TRBJ2-7; maybe TRBD1 (5 bases). V shed 10 bases and J shed 3 bases, with 22 bases lying between them. CDR3 length: 15 amino acids. Per the germline V gene, CDR1 is LNHDA and CDR2 is SQIVND (reference sequence). For the CDR3, the DNA is TGTGCCACCAAGGCCCAGGGCCTTGGTGTCTACGAGCAGTACTTC. Protein sequence: CATKAQGLGVYEQYF.

The rearrangement uses TRBV2 and TRBJ2-7, with D uncertain. The CDR3 is 13 residues long. Germline V gives CDR1 SNHLY, CDR2 FYNNEI. V lost 3 bases and J 7 bases, leaving 13 bases between the germline ends. CDR3 in amino acids: CASSDFLAREQYF. CDR3 nucleotides: TGTGCCAGCAGTGACTTCCTGGCGCGGGAGCAGTACTTC.

As regards this clone: Other DNA sequences within the sample encode an identical CDR3. This rearrangement joins TRBV5-1 to TRBJ2-3, with 10 bases lining up with TRBD2. The V gene end was trimmed by 1 base and the J gene end by 6 bases; junction bases not matched to a gene: 5. The CDR3 has 15 residues. The germline CDR1 and CDR2 sequences are SGHRS and YFSETQ. CDR3 in amino acids: CASSLTSGATDTQYF. CDR3 sequence (DNA): TGCGCCAGCAGCTTGACTAGCGGGGCTACGGATACGCAGTATTTT.

This chain joins TRBV28 and TRBJ1-2; TRBD1 agrees at 7 bases. V was clipped by 6 bases and J by 8 bases; unmatched bases: 3. CDR3 length equals 11 residues. Germline CDR1 reads MDHEN; CDR2 reads SYDVKM. The CDR3 bases are TGTGCCAGCAGAAGACAGGGAGGCTACACCTTC. Amino acid sequence: CASRRQGGYTF.

The V gene is TRBV6-4, the J gene TRBJ2-2; TRBD1 might be the D (6 bases). The V gene lost 6 bases and the J gene lost 3 bases, with 20 bases spanning the gap. Looked up from germline, CDR1 is MRHNA and CDR2 is SNTAGT. The CDR3 is 17 amino acids. The CDR3 region is CASRPPDSEADTGELFF. CDR3 nucleotides: TGTGCCAGCAGGCCCCCGGACAGTGAAGCGGACACCGGGGAGCTGTTTTTT.

The chain recombines TRBV24-1 with TRBJ1-5; D is undetermined. V dropped 4 bases and J dropped 2 bases, with 14 bases sitting between them. The CDR3 has 16 amino acids. Germline V gene sequence: CDR1 KGHDR, CDR2 SFDVKD. In DNA form, the CDR3 reads TGTGCCACCAGTGACGCCCGGGCCGGGGGCAATCAGCCCCAGCATTTT. It is translated as CATSDARAGGNQPQHF.

The rearrangement joins TRBV5-1 to TRBJ1-1; TRBD1 agrees at 9 bases. With V trimmed by 4 bases and J by 1 base, 5 bases remained unmatched. Germline loops: CDR1 SGHRS, CDR2 YFSETQ. CDR3 size: 15 residues. The DNA of the CDR3 is TGCGCCAGCAGCGTTACGACAGGGGGGAACACTGAAGCTTTCTTT. This translates into CASSVTTGGNTEAFF.

This clone showed up just once. This chain links TRBV28 with TRBJ2-7, with 7 positions matching TRBD2. This CDR3 is 13 amino acids long. Trimming took 6 bases from V and 3 from J; bases not matched to a gene: 5. The germline CDR1 and CDR2 sequences are MDHEN and SYDVKM. The CDR3 sequence is CASRLGLNYEQYF. CDR3 DNA sequence: TGTGCCAGCAGACTGGGACTAAACTACGAGCAGTACTTC. Looking up the rest from reference TRBV28 and TRBJ2-7 gives the full variable domain: DVKVTQSSRYLVKRTGEKVFLECVQDMDHENMFWYRQDPGLGLRLIYFSYDVKMKEKGDIPEGYSVSREKKERFSLILESASTNQTSMYLCASRLGLNYEQYFGPGTRLTVT.

The chain has TRBV27 and TRBJ2-1; 8 bases line up with TRBD2. CDR1 and CDR2 from the germline V gene are MNHEY and SMNVEV (reference sequence). J was trimmed by 8 bases and V by 2 bases; bases with no gene match: 8. The CDR3 loop spans 15 amino acids. As DNA, the CDR3 is TGTGCCAGCAGTTTAAGAGGGACTAGAATCCATGAGCAGTTCTTC. It yields the protein CASSLRGTRIHEQFF.